This TCR beta chain was sequenced for a study of lymphopenia after photon versus proton radiotherapy. Findings and limits, study-wide: Post-nadir TCR diversity decline inversely tracked overall survival among those who died.

As for this clone: Its specificity is not known.

Data came from immunoSEQ multiplex PCR; TCRdb stores just in-frame clones and leaves some out. The data hold more than 60,000 clones, with 86% observed a single time. This specimen consisted of peripheral blood, obtained from a patient treated with photon-based radiotherapy. The TCR sequence derives from a man between 40 and 49 years old with gastric cancer.

The CDR3 region is CARSGRRCYEQYF. The CDR3 region has the DNA TGCGCCAGGTCGGGACGGCGGTGTTACGAGCAGTACTTC. The chain employs TRBV5-1 and TRBJ2-7; the D call may be TRBD1 or TRBD2 (5 bases each). Germline CDR1 SGHRS, CDR2 YFSETQ. V gave up 8 bases and J gave up 4 bases, with 16 bases separating them. The length of the CDR3 is 13 residues.